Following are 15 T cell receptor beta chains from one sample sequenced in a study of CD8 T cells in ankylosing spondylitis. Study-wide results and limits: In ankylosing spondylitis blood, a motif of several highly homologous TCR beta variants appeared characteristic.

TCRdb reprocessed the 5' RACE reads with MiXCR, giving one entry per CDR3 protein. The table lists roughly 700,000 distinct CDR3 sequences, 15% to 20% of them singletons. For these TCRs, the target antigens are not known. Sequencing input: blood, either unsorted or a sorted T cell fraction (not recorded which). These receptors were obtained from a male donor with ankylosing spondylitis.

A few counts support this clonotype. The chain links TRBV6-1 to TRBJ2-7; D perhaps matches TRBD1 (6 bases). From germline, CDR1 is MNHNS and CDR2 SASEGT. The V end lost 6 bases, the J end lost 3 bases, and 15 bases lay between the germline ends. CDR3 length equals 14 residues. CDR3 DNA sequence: TGTGCCAGCAGCCCTTCCGGACAGAACTACGAGCAGTACTTC. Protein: CASSPSGQNYEQYF.

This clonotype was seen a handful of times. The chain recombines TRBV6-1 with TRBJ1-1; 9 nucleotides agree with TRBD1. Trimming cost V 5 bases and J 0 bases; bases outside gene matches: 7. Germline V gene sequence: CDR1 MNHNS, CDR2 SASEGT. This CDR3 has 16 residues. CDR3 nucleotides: TGTGCCAGCAGTCGGACAGGGGCCGCGTTGAACACTGAAGCTTTCTTT. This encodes CASSRTGAALNTEAFF.

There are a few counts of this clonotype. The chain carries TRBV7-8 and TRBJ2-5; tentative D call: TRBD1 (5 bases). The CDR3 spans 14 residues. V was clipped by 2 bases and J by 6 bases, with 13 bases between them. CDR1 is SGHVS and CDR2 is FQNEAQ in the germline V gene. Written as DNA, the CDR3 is TGTGCCAGCAGCTTATCCCCAGGGTCGCAGACCCAGTACTTC. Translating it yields CASSLSPGSQTQYF.

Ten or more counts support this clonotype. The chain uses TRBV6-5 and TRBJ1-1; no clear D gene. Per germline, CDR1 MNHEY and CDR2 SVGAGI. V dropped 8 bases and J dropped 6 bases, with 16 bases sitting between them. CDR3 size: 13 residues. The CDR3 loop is CASLALQRAEAFF. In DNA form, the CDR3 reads TGTGCCAGCCTCGCCCTCCAAAGGGCTGAAGCTTTCTTT.

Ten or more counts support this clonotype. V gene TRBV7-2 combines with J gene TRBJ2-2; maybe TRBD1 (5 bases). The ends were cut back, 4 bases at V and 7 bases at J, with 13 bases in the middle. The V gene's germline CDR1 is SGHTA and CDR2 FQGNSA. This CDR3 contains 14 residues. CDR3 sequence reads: CASSSSRAIGELFF. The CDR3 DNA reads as TGTGCCAGCAGCTCTTCCAGGGCGATCGGGGAGCTGTTTTTT.

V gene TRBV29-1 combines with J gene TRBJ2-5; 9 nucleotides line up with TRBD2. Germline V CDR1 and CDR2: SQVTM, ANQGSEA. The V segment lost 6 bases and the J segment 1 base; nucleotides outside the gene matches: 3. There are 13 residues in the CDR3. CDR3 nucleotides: TGCAGCGTCGAGGGACTAGCCCAAGAGACCCAGTACTTC. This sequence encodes CSVEGLAQETQYF.

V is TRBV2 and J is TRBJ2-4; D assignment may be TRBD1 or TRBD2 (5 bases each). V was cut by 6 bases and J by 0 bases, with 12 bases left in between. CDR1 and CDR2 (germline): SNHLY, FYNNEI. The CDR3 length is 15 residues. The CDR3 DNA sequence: TGTGCCAGCAGGGGGGAGCTGGTAGCCAAAAACATTCAGTACTTC. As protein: CASRGELVAKNIQYF.

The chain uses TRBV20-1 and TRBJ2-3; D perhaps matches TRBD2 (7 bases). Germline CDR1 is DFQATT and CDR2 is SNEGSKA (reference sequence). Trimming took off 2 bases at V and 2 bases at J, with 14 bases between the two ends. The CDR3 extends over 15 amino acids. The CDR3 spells CSARRGAANTDTQYF. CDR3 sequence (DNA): TGCAGTGCTAGACGGGGGGCCGCAAACACAGATACGCAGTATTTT.

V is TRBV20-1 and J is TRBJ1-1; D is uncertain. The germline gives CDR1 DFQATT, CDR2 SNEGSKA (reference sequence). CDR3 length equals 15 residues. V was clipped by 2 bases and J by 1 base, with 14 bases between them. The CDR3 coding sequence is TGCAGTGCTAGAATCAACCCCCGGGCGAACACTGAAGCTTTCTTT. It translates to CSARINPRANTEAFF.

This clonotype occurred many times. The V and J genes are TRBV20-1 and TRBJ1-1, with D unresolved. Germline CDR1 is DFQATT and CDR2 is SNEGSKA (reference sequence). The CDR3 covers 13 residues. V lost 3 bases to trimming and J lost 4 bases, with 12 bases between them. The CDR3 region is CSASGEGATEAFF. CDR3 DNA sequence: TGCAGTGCTAGTGGCGAGGGTGCCACTGAAGCTTTCTTT.

CDR3: CASSLAPGTDSPYEQYF. CDR3 in DNA: TGTGCCAGCAGCTTAGCACCAGGGACGGACAGTCCTTACGAGCAGTACTTC. The rearrangement joins TRBV7-9 to TRBJ2-7; TRBD1 is a possible D gene (6 bases). This CDR3 region has 17 residues. V was cut by 0 bases and J by 4 bases, with 19 bases left in between. The germline V gene has CDR1 SEHNR and CDR2 FQNEAQ (reference sequence).

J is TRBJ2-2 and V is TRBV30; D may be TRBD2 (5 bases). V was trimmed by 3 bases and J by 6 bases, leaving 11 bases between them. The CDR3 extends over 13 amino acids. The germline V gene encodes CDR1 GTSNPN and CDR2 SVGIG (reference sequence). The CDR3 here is CAWSLTGSGELFF. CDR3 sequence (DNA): TGTGCCTGGAGCTTAACGGGATCCGGGGAGCTGTTTTTT.

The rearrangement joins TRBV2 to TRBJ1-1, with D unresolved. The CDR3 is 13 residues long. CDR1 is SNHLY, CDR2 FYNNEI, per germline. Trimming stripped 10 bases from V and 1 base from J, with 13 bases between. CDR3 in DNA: TGTGCCACCTACAAGGGCCAGAACACTGAAGCTTTCTTT. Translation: CATYKGQNTEAFF.

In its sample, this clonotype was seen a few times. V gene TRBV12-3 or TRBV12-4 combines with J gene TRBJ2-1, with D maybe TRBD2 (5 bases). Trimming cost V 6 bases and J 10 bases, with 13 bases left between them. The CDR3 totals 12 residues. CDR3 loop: CASRRDPGEQFF. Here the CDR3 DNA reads TGTGCCAGCAGACGCGACCCGGGGGAGCAGTTCTTC.

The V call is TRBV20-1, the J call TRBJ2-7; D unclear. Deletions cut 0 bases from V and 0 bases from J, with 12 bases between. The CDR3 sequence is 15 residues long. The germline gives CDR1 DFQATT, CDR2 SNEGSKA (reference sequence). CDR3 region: CSARDPAASSYEQYF. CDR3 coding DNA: TGCAGTGCTAGAGACCCGGCGGCCAGCTCCTACGAGCAGTACTTC.